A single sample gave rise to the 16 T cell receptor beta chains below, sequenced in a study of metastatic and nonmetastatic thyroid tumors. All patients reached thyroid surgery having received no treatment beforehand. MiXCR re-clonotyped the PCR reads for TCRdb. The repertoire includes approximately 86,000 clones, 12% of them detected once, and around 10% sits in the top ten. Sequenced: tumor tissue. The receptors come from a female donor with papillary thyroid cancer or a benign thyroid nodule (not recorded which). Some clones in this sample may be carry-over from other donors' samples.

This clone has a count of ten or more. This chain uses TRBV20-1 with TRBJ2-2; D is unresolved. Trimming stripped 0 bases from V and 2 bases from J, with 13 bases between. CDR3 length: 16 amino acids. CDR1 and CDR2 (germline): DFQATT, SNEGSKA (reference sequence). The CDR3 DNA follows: TGCAGTGCTAGAGATTGGGTTGGGGAAAACACCGGGGAGCTGTTTTTT. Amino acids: CSARDWVGENTGELFF.

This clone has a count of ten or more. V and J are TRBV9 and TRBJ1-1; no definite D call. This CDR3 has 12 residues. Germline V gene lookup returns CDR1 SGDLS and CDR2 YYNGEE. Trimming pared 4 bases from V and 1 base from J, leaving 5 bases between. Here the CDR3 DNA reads TGTGCCAGCAGCCGGGGGAACACTGAAGCTTTCTTT. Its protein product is CASSRGNTEAFF. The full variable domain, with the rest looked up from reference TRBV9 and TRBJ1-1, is DSGVTQTPKHLITATGQRVTLRCSPRSGDLSVYWYQQSLDQGLQFLIQYYNGEERAKGNILERFSAQQFPDLHSELNLSSLELGDSALYFCASSRGNTEAFFGQGTRLTVV.

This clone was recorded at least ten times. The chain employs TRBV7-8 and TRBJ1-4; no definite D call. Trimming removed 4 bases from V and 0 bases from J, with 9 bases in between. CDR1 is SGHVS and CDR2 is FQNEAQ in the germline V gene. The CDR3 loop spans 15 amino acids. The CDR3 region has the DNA TGTGCCAGCAGCTCACAACGACCAACTAATGAAAAACTGTTTTTT. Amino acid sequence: CASSSQRPTNEKLFF.

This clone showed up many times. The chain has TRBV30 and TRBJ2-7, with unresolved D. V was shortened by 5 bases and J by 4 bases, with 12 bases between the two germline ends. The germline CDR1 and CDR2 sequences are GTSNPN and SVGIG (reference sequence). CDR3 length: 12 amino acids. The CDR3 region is CAWGFTIYEQYF. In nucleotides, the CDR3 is TGTGCCTGGGGGTTTACCATTTACGAGCAGTACTTC.

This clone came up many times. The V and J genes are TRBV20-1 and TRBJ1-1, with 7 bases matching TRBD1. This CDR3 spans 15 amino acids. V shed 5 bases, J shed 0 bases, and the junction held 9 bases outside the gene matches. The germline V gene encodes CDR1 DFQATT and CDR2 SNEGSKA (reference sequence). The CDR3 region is CSAPGTDTMNTEAFF. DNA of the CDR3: TGCAGTGCTCCCGGGACAGATACCATGAACACTGAAGCTTTCTTT.

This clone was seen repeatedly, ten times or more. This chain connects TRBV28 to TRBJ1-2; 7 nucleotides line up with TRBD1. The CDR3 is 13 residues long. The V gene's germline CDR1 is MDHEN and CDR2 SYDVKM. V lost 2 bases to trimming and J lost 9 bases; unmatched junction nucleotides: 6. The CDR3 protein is CASSLGTVESYTF. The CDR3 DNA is TGTGCCAGCAGTTTAGGGACAGTCGAGAGCTACACCTTC.

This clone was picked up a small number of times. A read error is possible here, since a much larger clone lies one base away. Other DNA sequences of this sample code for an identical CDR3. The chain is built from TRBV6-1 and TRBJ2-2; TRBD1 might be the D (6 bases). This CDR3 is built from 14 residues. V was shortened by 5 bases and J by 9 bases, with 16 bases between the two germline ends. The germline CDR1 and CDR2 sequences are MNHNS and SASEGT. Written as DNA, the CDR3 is TGTGCCAGCAGTCAAGGTGGGGGCCCCAGGGAGCTGTTTTTT. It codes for CASSQGGGPRELFF.

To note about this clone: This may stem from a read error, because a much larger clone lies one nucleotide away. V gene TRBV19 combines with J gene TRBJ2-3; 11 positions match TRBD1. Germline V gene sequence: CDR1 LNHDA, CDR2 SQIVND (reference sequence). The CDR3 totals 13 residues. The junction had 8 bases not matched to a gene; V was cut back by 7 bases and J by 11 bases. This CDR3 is CASIPPGTGGQYF. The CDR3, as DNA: TGTGCCAGTATTCCGCCAGGGACAGGGGGGCAGTATTTT. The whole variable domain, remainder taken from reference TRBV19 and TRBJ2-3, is DGGITQSPKYLFRKEGQNVTLSCEQNLNHDAMYWYRQDPGQGLRLIYYSQIVNDFQKGDIAEGYSVSREKKESFPLTVTSAQKNPTAFYLCASIPPGTGGQYFGPGTRLTVL.

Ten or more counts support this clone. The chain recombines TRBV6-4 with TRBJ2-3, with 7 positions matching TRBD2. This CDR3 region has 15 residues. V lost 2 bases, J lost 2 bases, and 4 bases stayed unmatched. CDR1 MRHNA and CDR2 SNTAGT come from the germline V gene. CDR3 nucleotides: TGTGCCAGCAGTGACCAAGCGGGGACCACAGATACGCAGTATTTT. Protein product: CASSDQAGTTDTQYF.

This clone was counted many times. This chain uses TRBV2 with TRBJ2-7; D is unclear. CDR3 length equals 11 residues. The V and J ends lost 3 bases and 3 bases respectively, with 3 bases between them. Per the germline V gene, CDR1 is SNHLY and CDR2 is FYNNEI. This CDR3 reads CASSDFYEQYF. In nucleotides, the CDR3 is TGTGCCAGCAGTGACTTCTACGAGCAGTACTTC. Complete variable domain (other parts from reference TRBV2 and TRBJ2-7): EPEVTQTPSHQVTQMGQEVILRCVPISNHLYFYWYRQILGQKVEFLVSFYNNEISEKSEIFDDQFSVERPDGSNFTLKIRSTKLEDSAMYFCASSDFYEQYFGPGTRLTVT.

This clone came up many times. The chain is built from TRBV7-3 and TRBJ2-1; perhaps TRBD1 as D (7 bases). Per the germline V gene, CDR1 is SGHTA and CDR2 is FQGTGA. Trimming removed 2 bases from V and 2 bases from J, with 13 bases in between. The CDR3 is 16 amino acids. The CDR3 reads CASSLGGTATYNEQFF. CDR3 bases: TGTGCCAGCAGCTTAGGCGGGACAGCCACCTACAATGAGCAGTTCTTC.

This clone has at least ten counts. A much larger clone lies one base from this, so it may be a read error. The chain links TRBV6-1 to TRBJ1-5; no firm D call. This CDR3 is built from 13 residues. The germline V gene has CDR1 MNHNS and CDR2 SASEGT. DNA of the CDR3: TGTGCCAGCAGTGAAGGGCGGGTTCAGCCCCGGCATTTT. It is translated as CASSEGRVQPRHF.

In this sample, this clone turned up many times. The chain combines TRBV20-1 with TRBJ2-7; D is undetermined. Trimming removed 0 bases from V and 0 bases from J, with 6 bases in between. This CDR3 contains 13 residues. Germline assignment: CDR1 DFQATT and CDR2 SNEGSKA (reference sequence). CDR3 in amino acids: CSAREPLSYEQYF. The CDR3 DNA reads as TGCAGTGCTAGAGAACCCCTCTCCTACGAGCAGTACTTC.

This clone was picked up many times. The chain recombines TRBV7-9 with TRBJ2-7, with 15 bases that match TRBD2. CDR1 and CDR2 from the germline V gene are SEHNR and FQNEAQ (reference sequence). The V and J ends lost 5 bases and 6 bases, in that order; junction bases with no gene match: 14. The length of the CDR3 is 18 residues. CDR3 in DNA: TGTGCCAGCAGCGCGGGACTAGCGGGAGGCTTCCACCTCTTCGAGCAGTACTTC. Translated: CASSAGLAGGFHLFEQYF.

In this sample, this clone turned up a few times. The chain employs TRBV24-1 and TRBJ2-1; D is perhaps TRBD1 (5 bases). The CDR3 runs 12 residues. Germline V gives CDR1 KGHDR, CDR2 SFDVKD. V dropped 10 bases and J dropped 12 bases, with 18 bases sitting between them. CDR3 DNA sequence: TGTGCCACAAGTTGGGGCACCGGTGGGCAGTTCTTC. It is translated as CATSWGTGGQFF.

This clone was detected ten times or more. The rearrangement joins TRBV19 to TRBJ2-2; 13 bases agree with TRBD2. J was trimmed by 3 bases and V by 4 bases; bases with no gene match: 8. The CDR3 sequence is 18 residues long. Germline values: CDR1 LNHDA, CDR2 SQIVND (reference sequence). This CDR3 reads CASSTNPLAGGDTGELFF. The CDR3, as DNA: TGTGCCAGTAGTACCAACCCACTAGCGGGAGGGGACACCGGGGAGCTGTTTTTT.